This entry concerns a single T cell receptor (beta chain). Its specific antigen is unknown. Base qualities were left out, and no much larger clone turns up one base away. Library preparation employed PCR. Data came from an Illumina HiSeq 2000. TCRdb reprocessing: public reads trimmed at Q25 with fastp, clones called with MiXCR, in-frame beta chains kept. Each record represents a unique CDR3 protein, reported with the most common genes and DNA among its rows. This sample lists 20,000 to 30,000 distinct CDR3 sequences; more than 35% were detected once. The top ten clones comprise less than 30% of the sample. The sample is drawn from a study of tumor-infiltrating lymphocytes in oesophageal squamous cell carcinoma (dated by TCRdb to the mid-2010s). CDR1 and CDR2 (SQVTM, ANQGSEA) derive from the germline V gene. Measured from the cysteine to the phenylalanine, the CDR3 is 13 residues long. The CDR3 DNA has 39 bases and is translated from base 1. V is pared back by 1 base and J by 8 bases, with 12 bases lying between the germline termini.

The clonotype was recovered from a male donor with esophageal squamous cell carcinoma. The specimen sequenced was esophageal tumor tissue. The sequence joins TRBV29-1 to TRBJ2-1; a tentative D match to TRBD1 spans 5 bases. The CDR3 in this case is CSVEAGRADEQFF. At the DNA level, the sequence is TGCAGCGTTGAAGCTGGCAGGGCCGATGAGCAGTTCTTC.